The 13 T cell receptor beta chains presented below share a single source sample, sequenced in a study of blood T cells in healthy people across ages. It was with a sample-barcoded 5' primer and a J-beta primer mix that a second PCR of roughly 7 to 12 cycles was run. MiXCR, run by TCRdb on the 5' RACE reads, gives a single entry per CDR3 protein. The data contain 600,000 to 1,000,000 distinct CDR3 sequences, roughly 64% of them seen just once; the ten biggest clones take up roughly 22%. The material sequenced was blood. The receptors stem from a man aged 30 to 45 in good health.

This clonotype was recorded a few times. This CDR3 is CASSIRTGISSGANVLTF. CDR3 DNA: TGTGCCAGCAGCATAAGGACAGGGATTTCCTCTGGGGCCAACGTCCTGACTTTC. The chain is built from TRBV13 and TRBJ2-6; 8 bases match TRBD1. The germline gives CDR1 PRHDT, CDR2 FYEKMQ (reference sequence). The CDR3 consists of 18 residues. Trimming at V came to 5 bases and at J to 0 bases, leaving 9 bases not matched to a gene.

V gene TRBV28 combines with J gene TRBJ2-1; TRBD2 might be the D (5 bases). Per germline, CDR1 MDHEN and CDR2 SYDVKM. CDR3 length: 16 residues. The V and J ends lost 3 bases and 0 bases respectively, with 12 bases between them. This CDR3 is CASSFGGLSSYNEQFF. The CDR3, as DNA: TGTGCCAGCAGTTTTGGCGGGTTGAGCTCCTACAATGAGCAGTTCTTC.

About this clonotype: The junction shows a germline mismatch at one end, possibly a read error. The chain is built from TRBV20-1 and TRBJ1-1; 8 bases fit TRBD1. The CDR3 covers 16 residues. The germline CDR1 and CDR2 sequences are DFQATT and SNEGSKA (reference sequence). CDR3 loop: CGARASTGARGTEAFF. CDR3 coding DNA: TGCGGTGCTAGAGCCTCGACAGGGGCACGGGGCACTGAAGCTTTCTTT.

Here the CDR3 reads CASSSFPQRRSYNEQFF. The CDR3 bases are TGTGCCAGCAGTTCTTTCCCCCAACGGCGTTCCTACAATGAGCAGTTCTTC. This chain links TRBV7-6 with TRBJ2-1; D remains ambiguous. The length of the CDR3 is 17 residues. The ends were cut back, 6 bases at V and 1 base at J, with 19 bases in the middle. Looked up from germline, CDR1 is SGHVS and CDR2 is FNYEAQ.

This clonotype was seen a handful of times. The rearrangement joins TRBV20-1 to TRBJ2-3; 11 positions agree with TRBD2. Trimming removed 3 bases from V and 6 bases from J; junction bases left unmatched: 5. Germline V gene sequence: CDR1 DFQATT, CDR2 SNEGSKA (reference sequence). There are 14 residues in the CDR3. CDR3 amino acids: CSARTSGATDTQYF. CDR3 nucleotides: TGCAGTGCTAGGACTAGCGGGGCCACGGATACGCAGTATTTT.

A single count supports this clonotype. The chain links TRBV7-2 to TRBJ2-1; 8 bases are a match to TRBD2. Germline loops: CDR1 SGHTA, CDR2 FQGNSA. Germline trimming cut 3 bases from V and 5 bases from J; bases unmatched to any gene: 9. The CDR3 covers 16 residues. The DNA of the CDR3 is TGTGCCAGCAGCTTGTTTGGCGGGGGGACGAACAATGAGCAGTTCTTC. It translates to CASSLFGGGTNNEQFF.

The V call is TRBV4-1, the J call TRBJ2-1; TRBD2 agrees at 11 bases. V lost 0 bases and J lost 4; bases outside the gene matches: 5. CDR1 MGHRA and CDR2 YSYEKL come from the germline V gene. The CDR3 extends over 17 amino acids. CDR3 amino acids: CASSQDPASGGYNEQFF. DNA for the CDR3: TGCGCCAGCAGCCAAGATCCGGCTAGCGGGGGGTACAATGAGCAGTTCTTC.

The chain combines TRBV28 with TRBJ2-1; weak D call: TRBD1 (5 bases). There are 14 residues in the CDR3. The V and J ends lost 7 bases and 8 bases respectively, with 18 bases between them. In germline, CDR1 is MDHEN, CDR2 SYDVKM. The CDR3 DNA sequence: TGTGCCAGCATCCTGGGGCCATTGGGCCATGAGCAGTTCTTC. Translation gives CASILGPLGHEQFF. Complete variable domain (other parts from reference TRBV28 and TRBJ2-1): DVKVTQSSRYLVKRTGEKVFLECVQDMDHENMFWYRQDPGLGLRLIYFSYDVKMKEKGDIPEGYSVSREKKERFSLILESASTNQTSMYLCASILGPLGHEQFFGPGTRLTVL.

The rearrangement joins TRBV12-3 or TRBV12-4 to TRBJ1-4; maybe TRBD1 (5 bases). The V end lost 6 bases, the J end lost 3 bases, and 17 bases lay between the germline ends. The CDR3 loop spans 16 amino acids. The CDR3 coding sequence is TGTGCCAGCAGCCCGCGAGCAGGGCCGTCTAATGAAAAACTGTTTTTT. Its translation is CASSPRAGPSNEKLFF.

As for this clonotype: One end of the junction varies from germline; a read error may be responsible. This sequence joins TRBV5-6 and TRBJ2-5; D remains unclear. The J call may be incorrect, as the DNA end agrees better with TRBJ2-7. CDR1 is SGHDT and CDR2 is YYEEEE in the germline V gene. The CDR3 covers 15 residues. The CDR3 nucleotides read TGTGCCAACAGCTTGTTTTGGAAGGCATCCTCCGAGCAGTACTTC. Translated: CANSLFWKASSEQYF.

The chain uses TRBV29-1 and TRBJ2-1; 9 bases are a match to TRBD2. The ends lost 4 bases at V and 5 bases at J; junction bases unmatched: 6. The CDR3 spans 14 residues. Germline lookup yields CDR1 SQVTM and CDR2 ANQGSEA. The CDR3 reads CSVAPTSGDNEQFF. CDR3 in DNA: TGCAGCGTTGCCCCGACTAGCGGCGACAATGAGCAGTTCTTC.

The CDR3 DNA is TGTGCCAGCAGCTTAAACGACGGGGAGGACGAGCAGTACTTC. It yields the protein CASSLNDGEDEQYF. This chain uses TRBV7-9 with TRBJ2-7; possible D gene TRBD2, 6 bases. This CDR3 region has 14 residues. The germline CDR1 and CDR2 sequences are SEHNR and FQNEAQ (reference sequence). The germline V and J ends were trimmed by 2 bases and 5 bases, with 13 bases remaining between them.

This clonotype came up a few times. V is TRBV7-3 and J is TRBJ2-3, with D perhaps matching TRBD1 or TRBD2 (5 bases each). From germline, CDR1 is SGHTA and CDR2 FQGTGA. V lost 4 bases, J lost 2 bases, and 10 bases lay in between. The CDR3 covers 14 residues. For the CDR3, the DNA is TGTGCCAGCAGCTCCCGGGGCGACACAGATACGCAGTATTTT. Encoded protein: CASSSRGDTDTQYF.